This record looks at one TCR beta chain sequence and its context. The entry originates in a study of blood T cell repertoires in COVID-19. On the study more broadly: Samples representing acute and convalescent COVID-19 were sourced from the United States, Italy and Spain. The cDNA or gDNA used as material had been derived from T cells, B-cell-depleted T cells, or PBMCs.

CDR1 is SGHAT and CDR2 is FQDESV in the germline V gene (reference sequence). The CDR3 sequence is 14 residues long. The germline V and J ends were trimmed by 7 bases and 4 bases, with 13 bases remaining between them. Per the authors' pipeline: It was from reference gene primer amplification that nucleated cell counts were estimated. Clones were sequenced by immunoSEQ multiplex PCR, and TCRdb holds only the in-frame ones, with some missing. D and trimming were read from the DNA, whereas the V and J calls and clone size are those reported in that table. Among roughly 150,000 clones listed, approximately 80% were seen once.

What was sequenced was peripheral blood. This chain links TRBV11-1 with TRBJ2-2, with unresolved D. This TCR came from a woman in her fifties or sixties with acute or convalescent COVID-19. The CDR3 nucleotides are TGTGCCAGCACCCCGCGTGCCCTCACCGGGGAGCTGTTTTTT. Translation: CASTPRALTGELFF.